This T cell receptor (beta chain) was sequenced for a study of Ad26.COV2.S vaccination and SARS-CoV-2 variants. Study as a whole: It was the COV1001 Ad26.COV2.S trial arm that included the donor.

Some clones are missing from TCRdb's copy, which holds only in-frame ones; the method was immunoSEQ multiplex PCR. The sample lists 500,000 or so clones; roughly 87% were seen once. Trimming stripped 2 bases from V and 7 bases from J, with 24 bases between. The CDR3 is made up of 17 amino acids. Germline values: CDR1 MDHEN, CDR2 SYDVKM. Stated treatment: approximately 18 received Ad26.COV2.S at low or high dose, single or two shots; about 5 received placebo; per-sample allocation not given. Material that was analyzed had been drawn on day 63 after the first vaccine or placebo injection. The sample in question was peripheral blood, obtained in a trial of Ad26.COV2.S vaccine versus placebo. V gene TRBV28 combines with J gene TRBJ2-7; D may be TRBD2 (6 bases). The source is a person aged 18-60 years who received the Ad26.COV2.S COVID-19 vaccine or a placebo. CDR3 protein: CASSLVGDSTNPREQYF. CDR3 DNA sequence: TGTGCCAGCAGTTTAGTTGGGGACTCTACTAATCCCCGGGAGCAGTACTTC. The full variable domain, its missing parts supplied by reference TRBV28 and TRBJ2-7, is DVKVTQSSRYLVKRTGEKVFLECVQDMDHENMFWYRQDPGLGLRLIYFSYDVKMKEKGDIPEGYSVSREKKERFSLILESASTNQTSMYLCASSLVGDSTNPREQYFGPGTRLTVT.